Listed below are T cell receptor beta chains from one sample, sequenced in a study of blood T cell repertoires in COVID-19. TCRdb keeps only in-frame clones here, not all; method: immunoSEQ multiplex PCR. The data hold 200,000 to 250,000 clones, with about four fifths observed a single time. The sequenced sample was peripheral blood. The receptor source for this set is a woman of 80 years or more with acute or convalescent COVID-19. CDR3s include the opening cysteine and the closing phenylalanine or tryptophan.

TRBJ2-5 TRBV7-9 CASSHRTSGQETQYF
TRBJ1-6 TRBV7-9 CASSFQTGSSSPLHF
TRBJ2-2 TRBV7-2 CASSLLTSARGTGELFF
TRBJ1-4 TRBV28 CARQGWAKLFF
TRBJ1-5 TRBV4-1 CASSPSGRGGNQPQHF
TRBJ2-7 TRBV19 CASSIAGGGLYEQYF
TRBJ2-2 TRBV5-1 CASSVTGSYGELFF
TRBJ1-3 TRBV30 CAWSGGRVGNTIYF
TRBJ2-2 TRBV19 CASSIVRNTGELFF
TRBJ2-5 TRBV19 CASSARTGTQETQYF
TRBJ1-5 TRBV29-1 CSVEVAGSGQPQHF
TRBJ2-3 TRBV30 CAWGTTDTQYF
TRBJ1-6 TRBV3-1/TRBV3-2 CASSQEGGANSPLHF
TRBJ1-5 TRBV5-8 CASSKGLRDQPQHF